What follows is one TCR beta chain and its context. Trimming stripped 3 bases from V and 5 bases from J, with 20 bases between. The germline CDR1 and CDR2 sequences are MDHEN and SYDVKM. CDR3 length equals 17 residues. This entry comes from a study of blood T cell repertoires in COVID-19. Study in general: Spain, Italy and the United States supplied samples that represented acute and convalescent COVID-19.

The protocol was immunoSEQ multiplex PCR, while the TCRdb copy is restricted to in-frame clones and leaves out a portion. The sample lists roughly 100,000 clones; 75% to 95% were seen once. The V gene is TRBV28, the J gene TRBJ1-5; a possible D gene is TRBD1 (5 bases). The TCR was taken from a woman between 45 and 60 years old in a cohort sampled during active COVID-19. Material: peripheral blood. The CDR3 here is CASSLRFWGGSDQPQHF. As DNA, the CDR3 is TGTGCCAGCAGTTTGAGATTTTGGGGGGGTAGTGATCAGCCCCAGCATTTT.